A single sample gave rise to the 21 T cell receptor beta chains below, sequenced in a study of T cell responses to AZD1222 COVID-19 vaccine. Data came from immunoSEQ multiplex PCR; TCRdb stores just in-frame clones and leaves some out. The data contain approximately 150,000 clones, just under 95% of them seen just once; the ten biggest clones take up more than 0.8%. The material was peripheral blood, obtained on day 0 of AZD1222 vaccination. All receptors come from an adult in good health.

The gene calls are TRBV24-1 and TRBJ1-2; tentatively, D is TRBD1 (5 bases). This CDR3 has 16 amino acids. CDR1 is KGHDR, CDR2 SFDVKD, per germline. V lost 0 bases to trimming and J lost 4 bases, with 14 bases between them. For the CDR3, the DNA is TGTGCCACCAGTGATTTGGCCCCGGGGGGTCCCTATGGCTACACCTTC. Residues: CATSDLAPGGPYGYTF.

This chain links TRBV11-3 with TRBJ2-7; 7 bases map to TRBD1. This CDR3 spans 19 amino acids. V shed 2 bases, J shed 0 bases, and the junction held 16 bases outside the gene matches. CDR1 is SGHNT and CDR2 is YENEEA in the germline V gene. This CDR3 is CASSLHRDRSTLGSYEQYF. CDR3 sequence (DNA): TGTGCCAGCAGCTTACACCGGGACAGATCTACCTTGGGCTCCTACGAGCAGTACTTC.

The chain carries TRBV5-1 and TRBJ2-1; 10 positions agree with TRBD1. There are 17 residues in the CDR3. Germline-derived CDR1 and CDR2 are SGHRS and YFSETQ. Trimming took 0 bases from V and 8 from J; bases not matched to a gene: 11. The CDR3 coding sequence is TGCGCCAGCAGCTTGGGACAGGGGGCAATAATCGGAGATGAGCAGTTCTTC. Amino acid sequence: CASSLGQGAIIGDEQFF.

This clone was recorded only once. The chain has TRBV5-1 and TRBJ1-1; possible D gene TRBD1, 5 bases. CDR1 and CDR2 from the germline V gene are SGHRS and YFSETQ. The CDR3 covers 18 residues. V was pared by 5 bases and J by 6 bases, with 29 bases between. The chain's CDR3 is CASRAGYVLDTTFAEAFF. Here the CDR3 DNA reads TGCGCCAGCAGGGCAGGGTATGTATTGGACACAACGTTCGCTGAAGCTTTCTTT.

The chain has TRBV30 and TRBJ2-5, with a weak D call TRBD1 (6 bases). Trimming took off 0 bases at V and 4 bases at J, with 15 bases between the two ends. The V gene's germline CDR1 is GTSNPN and CDR2 SVGIG (reference sequence). The CDR3 length is 15 residues. The CDR3 here is CAWSVRDQGRETQYF. DNA for the CDR3: TGTGCCTGGAGTGTAAGGGACCAGGGGAGAGAGACCCAGTACTTC.

This chain connects TRBV7-8 to TRBJ1-5; no clear D. This CDR3 comprises 13 residues. Germline-derived CDR1 and CDR2 are SGHVS and FQNEAQ. Trimming stripped 5 bases from V and 7 bases from J, with 12 bases between. The CDR3 DNA sequence: TGTGCCAGCAGCCCCGCGTTACAACAGCCCCAGCATTTT. As protein: CASSPALQQPQHF. The full variable domain, rest sourced from reference TRBV7-8 and TRBJ1-5, is GAGVSQSPRYKVAKRGQDVALRCDPISGHVSLFWYQQALGQGPEFLTYFQNEAQLDKSGLPSDRFFAERPEGSVSTLKIQRTQQEDSAVYLCASSPALQQPQHFGDGTRLSIL.

This clone occurred once. The chain employs TRBV5-6 and TRBJ1-2; no clear D gene. The V gene lost 0 bases and the J gene lost 4 bases, with 10 bases spanning the gap. CDR3 length equals 14 residues. Germline V gene lookup returns CDR1 SGHDT and CDR2 YYEEEE. The CDR3 bases are TGTGCCAGCAGCTTGGGGGGAGGGATCTATGGCTACACCTTC. This sequence encodes CASSLGGGIYGYTF.

The V gene is TRBV28, the J gene TRBJ1-4, with D possibly being TRBD1 (5 bases). Trimming took off 1 base at V and 8 bases at J, with 14 bases between the two ends. The CDR3 is 15 amino acids. Germline CDR1 MDHEN, CDR2 SYDVKM. The DNA of the CDR3 is TGTGCCAGCAGTTTATTTACCAGGGAGGGGGAAAAACTGTTTTTT. Encoded protein: CASSLFTREGEKLFF.

In DNA form, the CDR3 reads TGTGCCAGCAGCTTAGCAGTTGGGGAGACTGGAAACACCATATATTTT. Translated, it gives CASSLAVGETGNTIYF. The chain is built from TRBV7-2 and TRBJ1-3; D gene uncertain. V dropped 0 bases and J dropped 2 bases, with 11 bases sitting between them. From germline, CDR1 is SGHTA and CDR2 FQGNSA. There are 16 residues in the CDR3. The whole variable domain, filled in from reference TRBV7-2 and TRBJ1-3, reads GAGVSQSPSNKVTEKGKDVELRCDPISGHTALYWYRQSLGQGLEFLIYFQGNSAPDKSGLPSDRFSAERTGGSVSTLTIQRTQQEDSAVYLCASSLAVGETGNTIYFGEGSWLTVV.

This chain links TRBV19 with TRBJ1-2; TRBD1 is a possible D gene (5 bases). This CDR3 is built from 14 residues. Trimming shortened V by 3 bases and J by 8 bases, and 16 bases separated the two germline ends. Germline values: CDR1 LNHDA, CDR2 SQIVND (reference sequence). CDR3 in DNA: TGTGCCAGTAGTATGGTCGGGGCCGAACGGGGCTACACCTTC. Its protein product is CASSMVGAERGYTF.

The gene calls are TRBV30 and TRBJ2-5; D is uncertain. The V gene's germline CDR1 is GTSNPN and CDR2 SVGIG (reference sequence). This CDR3 comprises 13 residues. The V and J ends lost 0 bases and 5 bases respectively, with 10 bases between them. CDR3 in DNA: TGTGCCTGGAGTGTAGTGGGGATGGAGACCCAGTACTTC. It is translated as CAWSVVGMETQYF.

The chain carries TRBV27 and TRBJ1-1; no clear D gene. The CDR3 contains 13 residues. Germline CDR1 MNHEY, CDR2 SMNVEV (reference sequence). Between the trimmed V and J ends, which lost 7 bases and 4 bases, there was a span of 13 bases. CDR3 loop: CASKPSRGTEAFF. As DNA, the CDR3 is TGTGCCAGCAAGCCGTCCCGGGGCACTGAAGCTTTCTTT.

The chain links TRBV30 to TRBJ1-2, with a possible D match to TRBD1 (6 bases). The germline V and J ends were trimmed by 6 bases and 0 bases, with 23 bases remaining between them. Germline CDR1 reads GTSNPN; CDR2 reads SVGIG (reference sequence). This CDR3 spans 17 amino acids. This CDR3 reads CACQKAGGWDPNYGYTF. CDR3 in DNA: TGTGCCTGCCAAAAGGCGGGGGGCTGGGATCCTAACTATGGCTACACCTTC.

V gene TRBV19 combines with J gene TRBJ2-3; TRBD2 is a possible D gene (6 bases). V was trimmed by 2 bases and J by 0 bases, leaving 9 bases between them. Germline assignment: CDR1 LNHDA and CDR2 SQIVND (reference sequence). The CDR3 has 15 residues. The CDR3 spells CASSILASSTDTQYF. The CDR3 bases are TGTGCCAGTAGTATACTAGCGTCTAGCACAGATACGCAGTATTTT.

The chain carries TRBV11-3 and TRBJ2-5; 10 bases agree with TRBD1. V lost 1 base to trimming and J lost 5 bases; unmatched junction nucleotides: 7. Per the germline V gene, CDR1 is SGHNT and CDR2 is YENEEA. The CDR3 length is 16 residues. CDR3 protein: CASSLGGTGESETQYF. In DNA, the CDR3 is TGTGCCAGCAGCTTAGGCGGGACAGGGGAGAGTGAGACCCAGTACTTC. Looking up the rest from reference TRBV11-3 and TRBJ2-5 gives the full variable domain: EAGVVQSPRYKIIEKKQPVAFWCNPISGHNTLYWYLQNLGQGPELLIRYENEEAVDDSQLPKDRFSAERLKGVDSTLKIQPAELGDSAVYLCASSLGGTGESETQYFGPGTRLLVL.

The rearrangement links TRBV7-8 to TRBJ1-4; 7 bases align to TRBD1. Germline V gene data show CDR1 as SGHVS and CDR2 as FQNEAQ. The CDR3 is made up of 18 amino acids. The V and J ends lost 5 bases and 0 bases, in that order; junction bases with no gene match: 12. The CDR3 DNA reads TGTGCCAGCAGCGGGGACAGAAGGAGCGGGTCAACTAATGAAAAACTGTTTTTT. Protein sequence: CASSGDRRSGSTNEKLFF.

The chain joins TRBV30 to TRBJ1-3, with D uncertain. Germline CDR1 and CDR2: GTSNPN and SVGIG (reference sequence). Trimming took off 1 base at V and 4 bases at J, with 5 bases between the two ends. The CDR3 loop spans 12 amino acids. The CDR3 DNA reads as TGTGCCTGGAGTGAGGAGGGAAACACCATATATTTT. Translated, it gives CAWSEEGNTIYF.

In this sample, this clone turned up a few times. This chain links TRBV27 with TRBJ1-1; D is undetermined. V was cut by 2 bases and J by 6 bases, with 10 bases left in between. The CDR3 is 13 amino acids. CDR1 and CDR2 (germline): MNHEY, SMNVEV (reference sequence). CDR3 amino acids: CASSLNGNPEAFF. The CDR3 bases are TGTGCCAGCAGTTTAAATGGTAACCCTGAAGCTTTCTTT.

The V call is TRBV19, the J call TRBJ1-5; TRBD1 agrees at 9 bases. The CDR3 contains 17 residues. Unmatched junction bases numbered 16, after V lost 6 bases and J lost 7 bases. The germline V gene has CDR1 LNHDA and CDR2 SQIVND (reference sequence). CDR3 sequence reads: CASRLSGTGGAGQPQHF. In DNA form, the CDR3 reads TGTGCCAGTAGGCTGTCGGGAACAGGGGGCGCAGGACAGCCCCAGCATTTT.

This rearrangement joins TRBV27 to TRBJ1-1; D remains unclear. CDR3 length equals 13 residues. The germline V gene encodes CDR1 MNHEY and CDR2 SMNVEV (reference sequence). Trimming left V 4 bases short and J 0 bases short, with 6 bases between. CDR3 region: CASSSVLNTEAFF. CDR3 bases: TGTGCCAGCAGTTCCGTCTTGAACACTGAAGCTTTCTTT.

The chain couples TRBV25-1 to TRBJ2-5, with a tentative D call TRBD2 (6 bases). From germline, CDR1 is MGHDK and CDR2 SYGVNS. This CDR3 is 14 amino acids long. Trimming removed 3 bases from V and 2 bases from J, with 10 bases in between. CDR3 residues: CASSEAGLQETQYF. Here the CDR3 DNA reads TGTGCCAGCAGTGAGGCGGGGCTGCAAGAGACCCAGTACTTC.